These 2 T cell receptor beta chains share one sample of origin, sequenced in a study of CD8+CD57+ T cells in acquired aplastic anemia. CD8+CD57+ cell expansion had been shown by flow cytometry in patients chosen for sequencing. The template used for profiling TCR beta VDJ and CDR3 was genomic DNA. TCRdb passed the reads through MiXCR, listing each CDR3 protein once. Of about 150,000 distinct CDR3 sequences in the sample, roughly 50% were seen once. The sample was sorted CD4+, CD8+, or CD8+CD57+ T cells (not recorded which) from PBMCs. All receptors derive from a human donor with aplastic anemia.

The genes are TRBV10-3 and TRBJ1-4, with D hard to call. The CDR3 spans 16 residues. The V and J ends lost 0 bases and 0 bases respectively, with 8 bases between them. Germline CDR1 is ENHRY and CDR2 is SYGVKD. CDR3 bases: TGTGCCATCAGTGAGTCGACGGGAACAACTAATGAAAAACTGTTTTTT. This sequence encodes CAISESTGTTNEKLFF.

This clonotype was seen once. This clone may be a read error of a much larger clone one base away. This rearrangement joins TRBV20-1 to TRBJ2-2; D is tentatively TRBD1 or TRBD2 (5 bases each). Germline values: CDR1 DFQATT, CDR2 SNEGSKA (reference sequence). The CDR3 contains 16 residues. CDR3 bases: TGCAGTGCTAGAGATCCTGGGGCTGGCCTGACCGGGGAGCTGCTTTTT. Its translation is CSARDPGAGLTGELLF.